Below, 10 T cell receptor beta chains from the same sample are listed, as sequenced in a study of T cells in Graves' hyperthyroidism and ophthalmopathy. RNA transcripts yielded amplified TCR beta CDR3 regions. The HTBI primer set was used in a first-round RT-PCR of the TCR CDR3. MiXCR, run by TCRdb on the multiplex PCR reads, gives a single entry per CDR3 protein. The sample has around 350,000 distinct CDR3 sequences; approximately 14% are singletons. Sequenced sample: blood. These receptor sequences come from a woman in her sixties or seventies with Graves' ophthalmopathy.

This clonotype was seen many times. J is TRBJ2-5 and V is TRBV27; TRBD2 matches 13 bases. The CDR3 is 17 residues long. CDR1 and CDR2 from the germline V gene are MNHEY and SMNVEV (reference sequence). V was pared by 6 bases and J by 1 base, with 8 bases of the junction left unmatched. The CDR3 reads CASSKPGLAGSQETQYF. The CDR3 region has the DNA TGTGCCAGCAGCAAGCCGGGACTAGCGGGATCCCAAGAGACCCAGTACTTC.

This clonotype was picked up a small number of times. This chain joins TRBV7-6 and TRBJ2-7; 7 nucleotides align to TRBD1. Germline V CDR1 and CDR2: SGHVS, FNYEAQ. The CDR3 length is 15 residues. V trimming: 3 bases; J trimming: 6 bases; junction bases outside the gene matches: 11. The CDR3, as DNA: TGTGCCAGCAGCTTGGGTGGGACAGCCCAGAGCGAGCAGTACTTC. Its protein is CASSLGGTAQSEQYF. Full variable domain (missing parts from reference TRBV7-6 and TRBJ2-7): GAGVSQSPRYKVTKRGQDVALRCDPISGHVSLYWYRQALGQGPEFLTYFNYEAQQDKSGLPNDRFSAERPEGSISTLTIQRTEQRDSAMYRCASSLGGTAQSEQYFGPGTRLTVT.

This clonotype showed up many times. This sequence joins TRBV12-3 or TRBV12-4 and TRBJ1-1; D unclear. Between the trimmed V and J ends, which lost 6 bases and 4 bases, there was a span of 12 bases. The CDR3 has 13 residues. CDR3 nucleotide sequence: TGTGCCAGCAGGCGGGTCCGGGCCACTGAAGCTTTCTTT. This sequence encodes CASRRVRATEAFF.

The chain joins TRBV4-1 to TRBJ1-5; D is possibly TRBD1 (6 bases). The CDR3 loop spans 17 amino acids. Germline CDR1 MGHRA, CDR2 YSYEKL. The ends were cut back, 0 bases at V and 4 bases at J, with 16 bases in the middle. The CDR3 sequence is CASSQEGWGRGNQPQHF. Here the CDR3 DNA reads TGCGCCAGCAGCCAAGAGGGGTGGGGGCGCGGTAATCAGCCCCAGCATTTT.

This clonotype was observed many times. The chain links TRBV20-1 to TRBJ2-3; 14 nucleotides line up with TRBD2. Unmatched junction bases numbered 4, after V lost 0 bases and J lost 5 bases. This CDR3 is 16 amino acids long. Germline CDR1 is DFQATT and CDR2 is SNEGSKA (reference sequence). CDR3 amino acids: CSARDRLAGGQDTQYF. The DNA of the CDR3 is TGCAGTGCTAGAGACCGACTAGCGGGGGGGCAAGATACGCAGTATTTT.

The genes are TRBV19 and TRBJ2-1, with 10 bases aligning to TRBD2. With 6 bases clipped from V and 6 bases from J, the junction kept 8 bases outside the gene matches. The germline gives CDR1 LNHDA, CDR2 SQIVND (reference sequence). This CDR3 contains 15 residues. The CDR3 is CASSGGTSAVNEQFF. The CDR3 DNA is TGTGCCAGTAGCGGCGGGACTAGCGCGGTCAATGAGCAGTTCTTC.

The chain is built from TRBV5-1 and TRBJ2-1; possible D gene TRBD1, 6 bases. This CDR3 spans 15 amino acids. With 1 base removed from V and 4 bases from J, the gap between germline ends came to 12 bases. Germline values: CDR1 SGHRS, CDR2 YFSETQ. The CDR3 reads CASSLLTGPYNEQFF. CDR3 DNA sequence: TGCGCCAGCAGCTTGTTGACAGGACCTTACAATGAGCAGTTCTTC.

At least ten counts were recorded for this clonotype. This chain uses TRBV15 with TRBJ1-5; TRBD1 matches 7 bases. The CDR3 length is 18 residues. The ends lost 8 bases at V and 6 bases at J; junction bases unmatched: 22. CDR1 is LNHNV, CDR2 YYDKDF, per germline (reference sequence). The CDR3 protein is CATEGANPRGLTGQPQHF. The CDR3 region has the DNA TGTGCCACCGAGGGGGCTAACCCTAGGGGGCTAACGGGTCAGCCCCAGCATTTT.

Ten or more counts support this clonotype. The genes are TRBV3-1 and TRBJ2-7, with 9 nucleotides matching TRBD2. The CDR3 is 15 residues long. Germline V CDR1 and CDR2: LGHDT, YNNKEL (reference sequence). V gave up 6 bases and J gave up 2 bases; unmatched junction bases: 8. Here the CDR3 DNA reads TGTGCCAGCAGGGGTAGCGGGAGCAACCCCTACGAGCAGTACTTC. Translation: CASRGSGSNPYEQYF.

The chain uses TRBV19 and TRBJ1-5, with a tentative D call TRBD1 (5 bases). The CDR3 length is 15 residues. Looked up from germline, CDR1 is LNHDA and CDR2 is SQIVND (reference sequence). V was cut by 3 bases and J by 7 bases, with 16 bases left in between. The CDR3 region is CASSIRVYRDQPQHF. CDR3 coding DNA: TGTGCCAGTAGTATTCGTGTCTATAGGGACCAGCCCCAGCATTTT.